The present entry profiles one T cell receptor beta chain with its context. This sample was taken from a study of preoperative IRX-2 immunotherapy in early breast cancer. The CDR3 has 16 amino acids. Unmatched junction bases numbered 10, after V lost 5 bases and J lost 4 bases. Per germline, CDR1 MDHEN and CDR2 SYDVKM. Treatment described: preoperative locoregional IRX-2 cytokine immunotherapy. Libraries were prepared by immunoSEQ multiplex PCR; TCRdb keeps only in-frame clonotypes and omits some of them. The sample contains around 39,000 clones, about 95% of which appear only once. J is TRBJ2-3 and V is TRBV28; 9 bases fit TRBD1. This material consisted of tumor tissue, taken after IRX-2 immunotherapy. The clonotype originates from a human donor with breast cancer. The CDR3 DNA follows: TGTGCCAGCAGTGTAGGGGACAGGGTCTATCCAGATACGCAGTATTTT. Amino acids: CASSVGDRVYPDTQYF. The full variable domain, completed using reference TRBV28 and TRBJ2-3, is DVKVTQSSRYLVKRTGEKVFLECVQDMDHENMFWYRQDPGLGLRLIYFSYDVKMKEKGDIPEGYSVSREKKERFSLILESASTNQTSMYLCASSVGDRVYPDTQYFGPGTRLTVL.